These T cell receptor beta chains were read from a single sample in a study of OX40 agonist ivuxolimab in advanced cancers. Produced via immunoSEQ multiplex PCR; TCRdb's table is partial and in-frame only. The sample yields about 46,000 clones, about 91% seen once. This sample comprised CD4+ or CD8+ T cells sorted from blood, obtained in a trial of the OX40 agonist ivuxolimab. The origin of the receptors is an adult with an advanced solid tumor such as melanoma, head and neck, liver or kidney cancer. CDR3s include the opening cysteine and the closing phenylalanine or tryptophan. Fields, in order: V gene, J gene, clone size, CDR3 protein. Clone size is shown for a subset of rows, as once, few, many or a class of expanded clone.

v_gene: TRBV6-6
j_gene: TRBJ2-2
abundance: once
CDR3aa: CASSHRVVANTGELFF

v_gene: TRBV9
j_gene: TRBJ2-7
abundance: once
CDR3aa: CASSVGGRPYEQYF

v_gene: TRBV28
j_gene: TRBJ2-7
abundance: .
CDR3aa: CASSPGQGTGFSYEQYF

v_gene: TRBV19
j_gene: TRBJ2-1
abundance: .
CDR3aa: CASSIWGGTNNEQFF

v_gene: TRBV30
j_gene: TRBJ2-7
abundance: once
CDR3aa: CAWSGPRQGYEQYF

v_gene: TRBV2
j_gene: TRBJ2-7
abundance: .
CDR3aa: CASSEGPGQFYEQYF

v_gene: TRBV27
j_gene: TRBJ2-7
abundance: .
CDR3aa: CASSPQSGSGYEQYF

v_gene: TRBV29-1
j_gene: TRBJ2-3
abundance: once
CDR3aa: CSVLAGAFTDTQYF

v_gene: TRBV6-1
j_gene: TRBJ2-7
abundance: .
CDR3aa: CASSEEEEGTGVEQYF

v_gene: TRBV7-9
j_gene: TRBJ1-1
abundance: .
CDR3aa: CASSLKTGVKTEAFF

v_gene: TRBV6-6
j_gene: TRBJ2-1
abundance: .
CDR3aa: CASSYSYNEQFF

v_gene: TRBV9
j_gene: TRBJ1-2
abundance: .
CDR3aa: CASSVGTGNYGYTF

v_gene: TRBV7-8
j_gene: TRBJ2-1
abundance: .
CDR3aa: CASSFGLAGGLPYNEQFF

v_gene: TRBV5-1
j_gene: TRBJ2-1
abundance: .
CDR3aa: CASSLFFSGTGGNEQFF

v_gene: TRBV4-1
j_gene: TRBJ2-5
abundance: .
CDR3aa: CASSQRVIETQYF

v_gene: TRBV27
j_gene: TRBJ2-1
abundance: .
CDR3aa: CASSPGTSGHNEQFF

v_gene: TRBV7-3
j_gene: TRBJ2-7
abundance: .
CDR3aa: CASSLSPGSAYEQYF

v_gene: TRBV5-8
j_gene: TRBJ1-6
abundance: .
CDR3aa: CASSSGQWNSPLHF

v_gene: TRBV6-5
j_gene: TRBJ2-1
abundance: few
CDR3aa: CASSVDSGGYNEQFF

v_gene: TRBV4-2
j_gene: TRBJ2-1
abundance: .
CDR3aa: CASSQVDVGLYNEQFF

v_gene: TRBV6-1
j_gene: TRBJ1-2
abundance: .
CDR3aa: CASSVTTGTATNYGYTF

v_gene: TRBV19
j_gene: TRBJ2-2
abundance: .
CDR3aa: CASMDRDGMSGELFF

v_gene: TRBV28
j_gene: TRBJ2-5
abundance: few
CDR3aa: CASSRDRAQETQYF

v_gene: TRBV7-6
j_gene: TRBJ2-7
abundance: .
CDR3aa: CASSPGLAGGPRNEQYF

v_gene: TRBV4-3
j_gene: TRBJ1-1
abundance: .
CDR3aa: CASSPQLNTEAFF